The text below deals with one T cell receptor (beta chain). This clone was observed a single time. Its antigen is still unknown. Base-call qualities are not available, and no considerably larger clone is one nucleotide away. This sample is drawn from a study of cytotoxic CD8 clonotypes in ibrutinib-treated CLL (dated by TCRdb to about 2021). In the study overall: The cohort included around 15 treatment-naive and some 10 relapsed/refractory patients; about 18 were IGHV unmutated. Samples averaged approximately 260,000 productive templates and 90,000 to 100,000 productive rearrangements. Every remission and progressive disease sample was obtained while ibrutinib was still being received by the patients. Samples at response were collected after a median of about 12 months of treatment, with a range of roughly 6 to 40 months. Of the 85 to 90 participants in the trial, 20 to 30 had longitudinal samples available. Cryopreserved peripheral blood mononuclear cells were collected before treatment, at response, and at either disease progression or sustained remission. Responses were partial in some 24 patients and complete in 2; after median around 72 months follow-up, some 15 stayed in remission and roughly twelve progressed. The paper as a whole reports these results and caveats: Clonality increased at ibrutinib response, stayed stable in sustained remission, and fell back toward baseline at progression. At baseline, clonality was higher than in age-matched healthy donors and showed a strong correlation with circulating CD8+ T-cell counts. Sustained-remission and progressing patients did not have matched sampling times, and lymph node repertoires were not examined. Public clonotypes were rare and either contracted or stayed stable during treatment, and the rise in clonality at ibrutinib response reflected the expansion of private clonotypes.

The time point label here, explained by the study, means: roughly 25 months on ibrutinib. For TCR beta library preparation, about 2 micrograms of genomic DNA was extracted from cryopreserved PBMCs. Longitudinal blood samples from CLL patients receiving ibrutinib monotherapy were subjected to high-throughput TCR beta sequencing. Patients were enrolled in a phase 2 open-label single-center ibrutinib monotherapy trial. The germline V gene encodes CDR1 MDHEN and CDR2 SYDVKM. V lost 7 bases and J lost 3 bases, and the count of bases not matched to a germline gene is 9. The CDR3 spans 15 residues, from the cysteine through the phenylalanine. The read is trimmed to its CDR3 DNA, 45 bases read in frame from base 1. Each clonotype received, on average, 10x coverage in deep resolution sequencing performed on a MiSeq, where the target depth lay between 1 in 1 million and 1 in 200,000 T cells. TCR beta libraries were generated with the immunoSEQ hsTCRB Kit. In the authors' own workflow: The data were analyzed with ImmunoSEQ Analyzer and ImmunoSEQ Data Assistant, and V, D and J gene assignments followed IMGT definitions. Clonality, which ranges from 0 to 1, was calculated by subtracting the normalized Shannon entropy of productive rearrangement frequencies from one. Only overrepresented clonotypes making up at least 0.05% of each patient's repertoire were included in the public clonotype analysis. Fewer than 15 age-matched healthy donor repertoires from immuneACCESS served as clonality controls. TCRdb retrieved this table from immuneACCESS and kept in-frame rearrangements only. Not all clones are present; in checked studies, unresolved V genes account for under half, and no reason is known for the remainder. The V and J calls and clone size come from that table; D and trimming were worked out from the DNA. For this sample there are some 130,000 clones; approximately 85% appear just once. The ten top clones hold over 2% of the sample.

Sequenced material: PBMCs, taken after 24 months of ibrutinib treatment. The chain is assembled from TRBV28 and TRBJ2-7, with TRBD2 identical over 10 junction bases. The source is a human donor with chronic lymphocytic leukemia. The CDR3 sequence is CASKSSGRAVYEQYF. The DNA reads TGTGCCAGCAAATCAAGCGGGAGGGCCGTCTACGAGCAGTACTTC.